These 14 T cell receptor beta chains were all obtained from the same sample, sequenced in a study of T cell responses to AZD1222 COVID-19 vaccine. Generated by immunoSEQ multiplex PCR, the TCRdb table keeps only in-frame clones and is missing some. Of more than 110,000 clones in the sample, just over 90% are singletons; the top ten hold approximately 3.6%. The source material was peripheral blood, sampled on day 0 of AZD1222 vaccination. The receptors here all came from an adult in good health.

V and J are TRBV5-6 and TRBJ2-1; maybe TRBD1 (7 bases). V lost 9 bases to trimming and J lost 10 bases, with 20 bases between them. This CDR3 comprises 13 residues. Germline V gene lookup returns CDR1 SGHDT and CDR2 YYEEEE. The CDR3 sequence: CATRTGGVKEQFF. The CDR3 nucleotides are TGTGCCACCAGGACAGGAGGGGTAAAGGAGCAGTTCTTC.

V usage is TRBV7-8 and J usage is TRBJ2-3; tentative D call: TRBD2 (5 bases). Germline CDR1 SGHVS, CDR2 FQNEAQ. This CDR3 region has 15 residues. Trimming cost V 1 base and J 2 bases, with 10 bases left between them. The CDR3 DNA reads TGTGCCAGCAGCTTAGAGCGGACTGCCACAGATACGCAGTATTTT. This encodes CASSLERTATDTQYF.

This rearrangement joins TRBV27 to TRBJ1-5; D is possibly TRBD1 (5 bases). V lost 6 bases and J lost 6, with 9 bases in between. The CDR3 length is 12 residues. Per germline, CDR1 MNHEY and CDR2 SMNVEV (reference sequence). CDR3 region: CASSMGVQPQHF. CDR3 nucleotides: TGTGCCAGCAGCATGGGGGTTCAGCCCCAGCATTTT.

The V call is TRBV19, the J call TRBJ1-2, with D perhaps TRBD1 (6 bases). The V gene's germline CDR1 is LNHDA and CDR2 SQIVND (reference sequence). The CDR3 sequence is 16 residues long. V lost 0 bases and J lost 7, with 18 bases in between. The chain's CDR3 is CASSIDHFTGMSGYTF. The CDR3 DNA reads TGTGCCAGTAGTATAGATCATTTTACAGGGATGAGTGGCTACACCTTC.

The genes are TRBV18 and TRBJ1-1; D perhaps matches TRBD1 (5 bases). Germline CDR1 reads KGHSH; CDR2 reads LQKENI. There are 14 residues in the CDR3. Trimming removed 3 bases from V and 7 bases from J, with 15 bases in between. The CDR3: CASSPSTGTIEAFF. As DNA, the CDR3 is TGTGCCAGCTCACCCAGCACAGGAACTATTGAAGCTTTCTTT.

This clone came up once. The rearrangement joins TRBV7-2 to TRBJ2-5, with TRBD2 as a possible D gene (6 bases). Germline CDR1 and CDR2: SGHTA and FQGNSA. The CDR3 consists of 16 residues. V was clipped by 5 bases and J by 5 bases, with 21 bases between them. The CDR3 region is CASSLRGAGGLETQYF. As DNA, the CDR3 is TGTGCCAGCAGCCTGAGAGGGGCAGGAGGGTTGGAGACCCAGTACTTC.

The CDR3 spells CASSGTTLGNSPLHF. The CDR3 nucleotides read TGTGCCAGTAGCGGGACGACCCTTGGGAATTCACCCCTCCACTTT. J is TRBJ1-6 and V is TRBV19; perhaps TRBD1 as D (5 bases). With 6 bases removed from V and 7 bases from J, the gap between germline ends came to 16 bases. Germline CDR1 LNHDA, CDR2 SQIVND (reference sequence). CDR3 length: 15 amino acids.

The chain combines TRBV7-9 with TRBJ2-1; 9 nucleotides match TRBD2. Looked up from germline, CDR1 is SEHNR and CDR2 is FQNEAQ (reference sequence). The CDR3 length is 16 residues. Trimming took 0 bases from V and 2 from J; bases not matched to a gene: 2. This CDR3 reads CASSLAASGAYNEQFF. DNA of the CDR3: TGTGCCAGCAGCTTAGCCGCTAGCGGGGCCTACAATGAGCAGTTCTTC.

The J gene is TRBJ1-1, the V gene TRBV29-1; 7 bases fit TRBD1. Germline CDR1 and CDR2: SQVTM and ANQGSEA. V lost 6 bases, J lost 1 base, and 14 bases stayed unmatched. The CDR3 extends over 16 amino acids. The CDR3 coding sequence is TGCAGCGTGGGGTTTGGGACAGTGCGTCGGAACACTGAAGCTTTCTTT. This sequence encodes CSVGFGTVRRNTEAFF.

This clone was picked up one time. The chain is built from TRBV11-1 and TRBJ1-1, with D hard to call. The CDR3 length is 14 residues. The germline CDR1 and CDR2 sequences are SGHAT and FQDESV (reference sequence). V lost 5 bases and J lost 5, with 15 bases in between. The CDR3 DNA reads TGTGCCAGCAGCCCCTGGAAATTGATGACTGAAGCTTTCTTT. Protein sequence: CASSPWKLMTEAFF.

This chain's CDR3 is CASSLGLAGDNAYEQYF. In DNA, the CDR3 is TGCGCCAGCAGCTTGGGGCTAGCGGGGGATAACGCCTACGAGCAGTACTTC. This chain joins TRBV5-1 and TRBJ2-7, with TRBD2 identical over 10 bases. Per the germline V gene, CDR1 is SGHRS and CDR2 is YFSETQ. V shed 0 bases, J shed 2 bases, and the junction held 8 bases outside the gene matches. This CDR3 spans 17 amino acids. Looking up the rest from reference TRBV5-1 and TRBJ2-7 gives the full variable domain: KAGVTQTPRYLIKTRGQQVTLSCSPISGHRSVSWYQQTPGQGLQFLFEYFSETQRNKGNFPGRFSGRQFSNSRSEMNVSTLELGDSALYLCASSLGLAGDNAYEQYFGPGTRLTVT.

CDR3 sequence reads: CSVAAPYGYTF. The CDR3 nucleotides are TGCAGCGTGGCGGCACCCTATGGCTACACCTTC. This rearrangement joins TRBV29-1 to TRBJ1-2; D ambiguous. The CDR3 consists of 11 residues. V lost 6 bases and J lost 4, with 9 bases in between. Germline loops: CDR1 SQVTM, CDR2 ANQGSEA.

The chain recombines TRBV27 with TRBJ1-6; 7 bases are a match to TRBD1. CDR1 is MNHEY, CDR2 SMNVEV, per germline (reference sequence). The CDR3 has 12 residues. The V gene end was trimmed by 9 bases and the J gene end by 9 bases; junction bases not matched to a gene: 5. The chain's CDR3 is CARRTGISPLHF. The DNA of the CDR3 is TGTGCCAGGCGGACAGGTATTTCACCCCTCCACTTT.

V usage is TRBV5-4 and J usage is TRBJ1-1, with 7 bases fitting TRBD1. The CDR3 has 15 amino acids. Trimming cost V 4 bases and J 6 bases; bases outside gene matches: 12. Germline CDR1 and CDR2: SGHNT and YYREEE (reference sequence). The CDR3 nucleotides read TGTGCCAGCAGCGCCATCGTCAGGGGGGGGGCTGAAGCTTTCTTT. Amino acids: CASSAIVRGGAEAFF.